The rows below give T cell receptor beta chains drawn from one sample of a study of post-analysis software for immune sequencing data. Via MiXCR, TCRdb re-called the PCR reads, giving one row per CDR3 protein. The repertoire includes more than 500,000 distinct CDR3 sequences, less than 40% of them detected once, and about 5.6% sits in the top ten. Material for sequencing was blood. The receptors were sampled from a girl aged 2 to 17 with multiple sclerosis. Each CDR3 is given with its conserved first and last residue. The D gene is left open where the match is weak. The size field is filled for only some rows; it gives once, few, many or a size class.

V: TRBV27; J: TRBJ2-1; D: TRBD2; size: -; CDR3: CASRGGGGVNEQFF; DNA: TGTGCCAGCAGGGGCGGGGGGGGCGTTAATGAGCAGTTCTTC
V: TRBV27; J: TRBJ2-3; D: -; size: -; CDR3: CASSSRAGVTDTQYF; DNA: TGTGCCAGCAGTTCCCGGGCTGGGGTCACAGATACGCAGTATTTT
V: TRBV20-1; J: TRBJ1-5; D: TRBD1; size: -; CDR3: CSARSGQEVTYSNQPQHF; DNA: TGCAGTGCTAGATCTGGACAGGAGGTCACTTATAGCAATCAGCCCCAGCATTTT
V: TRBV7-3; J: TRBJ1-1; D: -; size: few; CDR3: CASSLKGPPSPEAFF; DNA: TGTGCCAGCAGCTTAAAGGGTCCCCCCTCACCTGAAGCTTTCTTT
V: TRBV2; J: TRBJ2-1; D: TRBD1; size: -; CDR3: CASTRGQGAAYNEQFF; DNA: TGTGCCAGCACTAGGGGACAGGGGGCAGCCTACAATGAGCAGTTCTTC
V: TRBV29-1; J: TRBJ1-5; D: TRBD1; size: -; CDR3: CSVTDRVNQPQHF; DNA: TGCAGCGTTACCGACAGGGTAAATCAGCCCCAGCATTTT
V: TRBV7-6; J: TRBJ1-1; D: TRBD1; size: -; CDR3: CASSPDRGLRTEAFF; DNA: TGTGCCAGCAGCCCGGACAGGGGTTTGAGGACTGAAGCTTTCTTT
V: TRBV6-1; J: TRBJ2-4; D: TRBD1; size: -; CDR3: CASSEGQGNIQYF; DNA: TGTGCCAGCAGTGAAGGACAGGGGAACATTCAGTACTTC
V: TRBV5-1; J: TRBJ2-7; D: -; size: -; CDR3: CASSLQLFHEQYF; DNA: TGCGCCAGCAGCTTGCAACTGTTCCACGAGCAGTACTTC
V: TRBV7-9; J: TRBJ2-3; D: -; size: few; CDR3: CASSLDVAGWYF; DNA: TGTGCTAGCAGCTTAGACGTGGCAGGGTGGTATTTT
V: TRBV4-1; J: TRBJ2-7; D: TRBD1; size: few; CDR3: CASSQLQGFYEQYF; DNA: TGCGCCAGCAGCCAACTACAGGGGTTCTACGAGCAGTACTTC
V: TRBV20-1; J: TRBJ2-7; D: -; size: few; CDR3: CSARDVQVYEQYF; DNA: TGCAGTGCTAGAGATGTACAGGTATACGAGCAGTACTTC
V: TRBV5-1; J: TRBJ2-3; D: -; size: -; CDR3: CAGSLTTGDTQYF; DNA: TGCGCCGGCAGCTTGACGACCGGGGATACGCAGTATTTT
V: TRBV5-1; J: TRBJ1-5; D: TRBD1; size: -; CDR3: CASSLTGGYQPQHF; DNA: TGCGCCAGCAGCTTAACAGGGGGCTATCAGCCCCAGCATTTT
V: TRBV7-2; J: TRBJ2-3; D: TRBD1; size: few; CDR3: CASSLAQGGYTDTQYF; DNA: TGTGCCAGCAGCTTGGCACAGGGGGGATACACAGATACGCAGTATTTT
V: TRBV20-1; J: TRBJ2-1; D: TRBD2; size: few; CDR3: CSARPPGRGGASNEQFF; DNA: TGCAGTGCTAGACCTCCCGGGAGGGGGGGAGCTTCCAATGAGCAGTTCTTC